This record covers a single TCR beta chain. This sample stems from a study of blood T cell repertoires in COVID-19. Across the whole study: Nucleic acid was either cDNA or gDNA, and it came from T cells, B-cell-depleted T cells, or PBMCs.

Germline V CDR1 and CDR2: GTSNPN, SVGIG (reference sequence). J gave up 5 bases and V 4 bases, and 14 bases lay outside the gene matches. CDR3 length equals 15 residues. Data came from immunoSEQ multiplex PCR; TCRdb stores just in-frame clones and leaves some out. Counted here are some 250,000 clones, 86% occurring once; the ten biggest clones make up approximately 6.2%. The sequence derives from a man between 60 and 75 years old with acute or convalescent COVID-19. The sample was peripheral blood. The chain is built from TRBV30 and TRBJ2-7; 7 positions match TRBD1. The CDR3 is CAWTPGSGGWHEQYF. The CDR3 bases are TGTGCCTGGACCCCGGGTTCAGGGGGTTGGCACGAGCAGTACTTC.